The 20 T cell receptor beta chains below were found in one sample sequenced in a study of blood T cell repertoires in COVID-19. Using immunoSEQ multiplex PCR, the repertoire was profiled, and TCRdb retains in-frame clones only, with some absent. The table lists 310,000 or so clones, roughly 88% of them singletons. What was sequenced was peripheral blood. These receptors all stem from a woman aged 45 to 65 with active or convalescent COVID-19.

The V and J genes are TRBV9 and TRBJ1-4; D is undetermined. Germline V CDR1 and CDR2: SGDLS, YYNGEE. CDR3 length: 14 residues. The V end was cut by 2 bases, the J end by 8 bases, with 13 bases between. The CDR3 nucleotides read TGTGCCAGCAGCGTTTCCGGGATAGGGGAAAAACTGTTTTTT. Its protein product is CASSVSGIGEKLFF.

The J gene is TRBJ2-5, the V gene TRBV7-3, with TRBD1 as a possible D gene (5 bases). The length of the CDR3 is 15 residues. Germline CDR1 SGHTA, CDR2 FQGTGA. V was clipped by 0 bases and J by 5 bases, with 13 bases between them. The CDR3 nucleotides read TGTGCCAGCAGCTTAACTCGTACAGGTCGGGAGACCCAGTACTTC. Its translation: CASSLTRTGRETQYF.

The gene calls are TRBV13 and TRBJ1-2; D gene unclear. V was pared by 0 bases and J by 8 bases, with 10 bases between. Germline V gives CDR1 PRHDT, CDR2 FYEKMQ (reference sequence). This CDR3 has 13 amino acids. The CDR3 coding sequence is TGTGCCAGCAGCTTAGGTACGGGTCGCGGCTACACCTTC. It specifies CASSLGTGRGYTF.

V usage is TRBV19 and J usage is TRBJ2-3, with TRBD1 matching over 8 bases. The CDR3 loop spans 14 amino acids. Per germline, CDR1 LNHDA and CDR2 SQIVND (reference sequence). J gave up 3 bases and V 5 bases, and 4 bases lay outside the gene matches. CDR3 bases: TGTGCCAGTAGTCCACAGGGGGAGACAGATACGCAGTATTTT. Translation gives CASSPQGETDTQYF.

V usage is TRBV11-2 and J usage is TRBJ2-3; 15 nucleotides match TRBD2. V trimming: 4 bases; J trimming: 0 bases; junction bases outside the gene matches: 8. CDR1 and CDR2 (germline): SGHAT, FQNNGV. CDR3 length: 19 amino acids. The CDR3 here is CASSSGLAGGRGSTDTQYF. For the CDR3, the DNA is TGTGCCAGCAGCTCCGGACTAGCGGGGGGGCGGGGAAGCACAGATACGCAGTATTTT.

The chain couples TRBV6-4 to TRBJ2-3; D not certain. Trimming shortened V by 6 bases and J by 4 bases, and 8 bases separated the two germline ends. Germline V CDR1 and CDR2: MRHNA, SNTAGT. The CDR3 loop spans 12 amino acids. CDR3 sequence (DNA): TGTGCCAGCAGCGACCCGGCAGATACGCAGTATTTT. Its translation: CASSDPADTQYF.

The J gene is TRBJ2-3, the V gene TRBV15; 9 positions match TRBD1. Germline assignment: CDR1 LNHNV and CDR2 YYDKDF (reference sequence). The J segment lost 3 bases and the V segment lost 3 bases, leaving 1 base of the junction unmatched. This CDR3 has 14 residues. DNA of the CDR3: TGTGCCACCAGCAGGGACAGGGGTACAGATACGCAGTATTTT. It yields the protein CATSRDRGTDTQYF.

V is TRBV7-8 and J is TRBJ2-4; possible D gene TRBD1, 5 bases. The CDR3 loop spans 14 amino acids. V lost 1 base and J lost 15, with 19 bases in between. CDR1 and CDR2 from the germline V gene are SGHVS and FQNEAQ. The CDR3 coding sequence is TGTGCCAGCAGCTTAGAACCCTCCGCAGGGATCATGTACTTC. Protein sequence: CASSLEPSAGIMYF.

This chain uses TRBV20-1 with TRBJ1-3; D is uncertain. CDR1 is DFQATT and CDR2 is SNEGSKA in the germline V gene (reference sequence). Trimming stripped 5 bases from V and 0 bases from J, with 11 bases between. The CDR3 is made up of 14 amino acids. This chain's CDR3 is CSAGDTYSGNTIYF. The CDR3 DNA reads TGCAGTGCTGGTGACACCTACTCTGGAAACACCATATATTTT.

This sequence joins TRBV18 and TRBJ2-1; 9 bases fit TRBD2. Trimming at V came to 3 bases and at J to 6 bases, leaving 9 bases not matched to a gene. The CDR3 has 16 residues. CDR1 and CDR2 (germline): KGHSH, LQKENI. CDR3 nucleotides: TGTGCCAGCTCACCCCTAAGGGGCGGGGGGGCCAATGAGCAGTTCTTC. It yields the protein CASSPLRGGGANEQFF.

This sequence joins TRBV7-9 and TRBJ2-1; 12 nucleotides agree with TRBD2. Germline V lookup: CDR1 SEHNR, CDR2 FQNEAQ (reference sequence). Trimming took 5 bases from V and 2 from J; bases not matched to a gene: 7. This CDR3 region has 17 residues. CDR3 bases: TGTGCCAGCAGCCCCTTGACTAGCGGGGGTCCCTACAATGAGCAGTTCTTC. Translating it yields CASSPLTSGGPYNEQFF.

CDR3 region: CAWSVGPREPQHF. The CDR3 DNA reads TGTGCCTGGAGTGTGGGCCCGAGGGAGCCCCAGCATTTT. The J gene is TRBJ1-5, the V gene TRBV30; D gene unclear. The CDR3 loop spans 13 amino acids. Germline values: CDR1 GTSNPN, CDR2 SVGIG (reference sequence). V was clipped by 0 bases and J by 8 bases, with 11 bases between them. The full variable domain, its missing parts supplied by reference TRBV30 and TRBJ1-5, is SQTIHQWPATLVQPVGSPLSLECTVEGTSNPNLYWYRQAAGRGLQLLFYSVGIGQISSEVPQNLSASRPQDRQFILSSKKLLLSDSGFYLCAWSVGPREPQHFGDGTRLSIL.

This clone was observed a single time. The CDR3 region is CASSEGSNYGYTF. The DNA for the CDR3 is TGTGCCAGCAGTGAGGGCTCGAACTATGGCTACACCTTC. The V and J genes are TRBV2 and TRBJ1-2; D is unresolved. V was cut by 3 bases and J by 2 bases, with 7 bases left in between. Germline CDR1 is SNHLY and CDR2 is FYNNEI. This CDR3 contains 13 residues.

The V and J genes are TRBV3-1 (or the pseudogene TRBV3-2) and TRBJ1-2; D gene unclear. The CDR3 consists of 14 residues. V lost 6 bases and J lost 4, with 15 bases in between. Per the germline V gene, CDR1 is LGHDT and CDR2 is YNNKEL (reference sequence). CDR3 sequence reads: CASRAGYSGYGYTF. CDR3 sequence (DNA): TGTGCCAGCAGGGCGGGGTATTCAGGCTATGGCTACACCTTC.

J is TRBJ1-2 and V is TRBV5-1; TRBD1 might be the D (6 bases). The V end lost 7 bases, the J end lost 8 bases, and 21 bases lay between the germline ends. The CDR3 runs to 14 residues. CDR1 is SGHRS, CDR2 YFSETQ, per germline. In nucleotides, the CDR3 is TGCGCCAGCGGGCTTACTAGGGGGAGGGAAGGCTACACCTTC. As protein: CASGLTRGREGYTF.

V and J are TRBV19 and TRBJ1-5; no definite D call. Germline V gene lookup returns CDR1 LNHDA and CDR2 SQIVND (reference sequence). CDR3 size: 15 residues. V was trimmed by 0 bases and J by 0 bases, leaving 6 bases between them. The CDR3, as DNA: TGTGCCAGTAGTATAGACAGTTATAGCAATCAGCCCCAGCATTTT. Translated: CASSIDSYSNQPQHF.

This clone was counted once. The chain combines TRBV18 with TRBJ2-1; 9 nucleotides align to TRBD2. There are 15 residues in the CDR3. Germline CDR1 and CDR2: KGHSH and LQKENI. Unmatched junction bases numbered 7, after V lost 2 bases and J lost 8 bases. The CDR3 loop is CASSPMAGGPDEQFF. CDR3 DNA: TGTGCCAGCTCACCAATGGCGGGGGGGCCGGATGAGCAGTTCTTC.

V and J are TRBV2 and TRBJ2-2; weak D call: TRBD1 (6 bases). This CDR3 region has 15 residues. Per the germline V gene, CDR1 is SNHLY and CDR2 is FYNNEI. Trimming shortened V by 5 bases and J by 4 bases, and 14 bases separated the two germline ends. CDR3 nucleotide sequence: TGTGCCAGCAGTCCCAACAGGGCGGGCACCGGGGAGCTGTTTTTT. Its translation is CASSPNRAGTGELFF.

In its sample, this clone was seen a few times. The genes are TRBV11-2 and TRBJ1-4; D not resolved. Germline V gene data show CDR1 as SGHAT and CDR2 as FQNNGV. CDR3 length equals 11 residues. Trimming took 5 bases from V and 8 from J, leaving 6 bases between them. In DNA form, the CDR3 reads TGTGCCAGCAGCACACTAGAAAAACTGTTTTTT. Translation gives CASSTLEKLFF.

This rearrangement joins TRBV6-4 to TRBJ1-2; D is unresolved. The V end was cut by 5 bases, the J end by 7 bases, with 17 bases between. The CDR3 contains 14 residues. Germline CDR1 reads MRHNA; CDR2 reads SNTAGT. The CDR3 DNA sequence: TGTGCCAGCAGTAGTTATGTTTACGGTGGTGGCTACACCTTC. This sequence encodes CASSSYVYGGGYTF.